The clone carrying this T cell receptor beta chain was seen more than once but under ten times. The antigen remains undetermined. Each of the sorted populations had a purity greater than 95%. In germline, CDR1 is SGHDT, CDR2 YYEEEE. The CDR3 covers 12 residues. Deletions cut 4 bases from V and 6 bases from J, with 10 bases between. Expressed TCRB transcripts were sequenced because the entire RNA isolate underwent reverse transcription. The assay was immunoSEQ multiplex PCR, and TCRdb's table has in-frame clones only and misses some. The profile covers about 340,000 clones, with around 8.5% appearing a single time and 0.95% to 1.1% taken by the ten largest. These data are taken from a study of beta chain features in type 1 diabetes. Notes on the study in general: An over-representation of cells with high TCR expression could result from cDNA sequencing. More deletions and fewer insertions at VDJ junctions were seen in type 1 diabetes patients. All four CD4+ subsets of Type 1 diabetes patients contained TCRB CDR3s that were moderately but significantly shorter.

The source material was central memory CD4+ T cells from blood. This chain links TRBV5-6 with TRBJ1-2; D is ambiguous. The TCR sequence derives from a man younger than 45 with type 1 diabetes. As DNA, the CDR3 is TGTGCCAGCAGCCGAATACGAGATGGCTACACCTTC. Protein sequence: CASSRIRDGYTF.